These 16 T cell receptor beta chains came from one sample sequenced in a study of chemoradiotherapy in HPV16-positive cancers. Assay: immunoSEQ multiplex PCR; the TCRdb copy retains only in-frame clones and omits some. The data contain tens of thousands of clones, approximately 94% of them singletons. The sample was blood, taken from a patient who underwent chemoradiotherapy. The receptors derive from a human donor with HPV-associated anogenital cancer.

This chain uses TRBV7-2 with TRBJ2-7; TRBD2 matches 8 bases. CDR1 and CDR2 (germline): SGHTA, FQGNSA. The CDR3 runs to 13 residues. Germline trimming cut 6 bases from V and 4 bases from J; bases unmatched to any gene: 5. The CDR3 nucleotides are TGTGCCAGCAGTTCCGGGACTAGTTACGAGCAGTACTTC. It specifies CASSSGTSYEQYF.

This chain links TRBV5-4 with TRBJ1-4, with a possible D match to TRBD1 (5 bases). Germline V gene data show CDR1 as SGHNT and CDR2 as YYREEE (reference sequence). The length of the CDR3 is 16 residues. V was clipped by 1 base and J by 0 bases, with 10 bases between them. CDR3 nucleotide sequence: TGTGCCAGCAGCTTGACAGGAGGGGCAACTAATGAAAAACTGTTTTTT. Its translation is CASSLTGGATNEKLFF.

The rearrangement joins TRBV9 to TRBJ2-1; 13 bases fit TRBD2. The length of the CDR3 is 16 residues. V shed 3 bases and J 8 bases; nucleotides not matched to a gene: 8. Germline CDR1 SGDLS, CDR2 YYNGEE. This CDR3 is CASSDIGLAGVDEQFF. The CDR3 DNA follows: TGTGCCAGCAGCGATATAGGACTAGCGGGAGTAGATGAGCAGTTCTTC.

This clone was counted a single time. This rearrangement joins TRBV7-2 to TRBJ1-3; D gene ambiguous. V gave up 5 bases and J gave up 3 bases, with 17 bases separating them. The CDR3 has 16 residues. CDR1 is SGHTA, CDR2 FQGNSA, per germline. The CDR3 loop is CASSLGSSRVGNTIYF. CDR3 DNA sequence: TGTGCCAGCAGCCTGGGTAGCTCGAGGGTTGGAAACACCATATATTTT. Based on the CDR3 plus reference TRBV7-2 and TRBJ1-3, the full variable domain is GAGVSQSPSNKVTEKGKDVELRCDPISGHTALYWYRQSLGQGLEFLIYFQGNSAPDKSGLPSDRFSAERTGGSVSTLTIQRTQQEDSAVYLCASSLGSSRVGNTIYFGEGSWLTVV.

The V call is TRBV7-2, the J call TRBJ1-1; D is uncertain. The CDR3 consists of 13 residues. The germline V and J ends were trimmed by 4 bases and 3 bases, with 9 bases remaining between them. CDR1 SGHTA and CDR2 FQGNSA come from the germline V gene. The CDR3: CASSSDTDTEAFF. DNA for the CDR3: TGTGCCAGCAGCTCCGATACCGACACTGAAGCTTTCTTT. The whole variable domain, remainder taken from reference TRBV7-2 and TRBJ1-1, is GAGVSQSPSNKVTEKGKDVELRCDPISGHTALYWYRQSLGQGLEFLIYFQGNSAPDKSGLPSDRFSAERTGGSVSTLTIQRTQQEDSAVYLCASSSDTDTEAFFGQGTRLTVV.

The chain is built from TRBV19 and TRBJ2-5, with D perhaps matching TRBD1 (6 bases). V was cut by 3 bases and J by 2 bases, with 10 bases left in between. Germline CDR1 is LNHDA and CDR2 is SQIVND (reference sequence). This CDR3 has 14 amino acids. CDR3 region: CASSISGAQETQYF. For the CDR3, the DNA is TGTGCCAGTAGTATTTCAGGGGCGCAAGAGACCCAGTACTTC.

V gene TRBV30 combines with J gene TRBJ1-1; perhaps TRBD1 as D (5 bases). Trimming shortened V by 3 bases and J by 5 bases, and 13 bases separated the two germline ends. The germline V gene has CDR1 GTSNPN and CDR2 SVGIG (reference sequence). This CDR3 contains 13 residues. CDR3 in amino acids: CAWRQGSGTEAFF. The CDR3 nucleotides are TGTGCCTGGAGGCAGGGCTCGGGGACTGAAGCTTTCTTT. The variable domain in full, completed from reference TRBV30 and TRBJ1-1, reads SQTIHQWPATLVQPVGSPLSLECTVEGTSNPNLYWYRQAAGRGLQLLFYSVGIGQISSEVPQNLSASRPQDRQFILSSKKLLLSDSGFYLCAWRQGSGTEAFFGQGTRLTVV.

This clone was recorded a few times. Other DNA sequences in the sample encode the same CDR3. The chain links TRBV5-4 to TRBJ2-1; 11 bases fit TRBD2. This CDR3 is built from 15 residues. The V gene's germline CDR1 is SGHNT and CDR2 YYREEE (reference sequence). The junction had 4 bases not matched to a gene; V was cut back by 4 bases and J by 4 bases. Here the CDR3 reads CASSVRLAGYNEQFF. For the CDR3, the DNA is TGTGCCAGCAGCGTACGACTAGCGGGATACAATGAGCAGTTCTTC. The complete variable domain, with remaining parts taken from reference TRBV5-4 and TRBJ2-1, reads ETGVTQSPTHLIKTRGQQVTLRCSSQSGHNTVSWYQQALGQGPQFIFQYYREEENGRGNFPPRFSGLQFPNYSSELNVNALELDDSALYLCASSVRLAGYNEQFFGPGTRLTVL.

The chain is built from TRBV5-5 and TRBJ1-4; TRBD1 is a possible D gene (5 bases). The V end was cut by 4 bases, the J end by 0 bases, with 16 bases between. There are 17 residues in the CDR3. CDR1 SGHKS and CDR2 YYEKEE come from the germline V gene (reference sequence). CDR3 amino acids: CASSRRGRTATNEKLFF. The CDR3 nucleotides read TGTGCCAGCAGCCGCCGGGGCCGGACTGCAACTAATGAAAAACTGTTTTTT. The full variable domain, completed using reference TRBV5-5 and TRBJ1-4, is DAGVTQSPTHLIKTRGQQVTLRCSPISGHKSVSWYQQVLGQGPQFIFQYYEKEERGRGNFPDRFSARQFPNYSSELNVNALLLGDSALYLCASSRRGRTATNEKLFFGSGTQLSVL.

The rearrangement links TRBV29-1 to TRBJ2-3; D not certain. Trimming stripped 1 base from V and 4 bases from J, with 6 bases between. Germline V gene sequence: CDR1 SQVTM, CDR2 ANQGSEA. CDR3 length: 12 amino acids. CDR3 loop: CSVEVVADTQYF. CDR3 coding DNA: TGCAGCGTTGAAGTTGTGGCAGATACGCAGTATTTT.

This clone has just one count. The chain carries TRBV7-9 and TRBJ1-2; possibly TRBD1 for D (5 bases). Per germline, CDR1 SEHNR and CDR2 FQNEAQ (reference sequence). V lost 5 bases, J lost 4 bases, and 11 bases lay in between. CDR3 length equals 13 residues. The CDR3, as DNA: TGTGCCAGCAGCCCGGGACCGCTCTATGGCTACACCTTC. Protein product: CASSPGPLYGYTF.

The rearrangement uses TRBV7-8 and TRBJ2-2; the match to TRBD1 covers 8 bases. The V gene end was trimmed by 5 bases and the J gene end by 5 bases; junction bases not matched to a gene: 25. CDR1 and CDR2 from the germline V gene are SGHVS and FQNEAQ. This CDR3 is 21 amino acids long. The CDR3 protein is CASSPPPRTGRVLMLTGELFF. As DNA, the CDR3 is TGTGCCAGCAGCCCGCCCCCTAGGACAGGGCGAGTTTTAATGCTTACCGGGGAGCTGTTTTTT.

The genes are TRBV9 and TRBJ1-1; D might be TRBD1 (6 bases). Trimming removed 0 bases from V and 1 base from J, with 13 bases in between. The CDR3 is made up of 16 amino acids. The germline V gene has CDR1 SGDLS and CDR2 YYNGEE. CDR3 protein: CASSVGGAGENTEAFF. CDR3 sequence (DNA): TGTGCCAGCAGCGTAGGGGGGGCTGGAGAGAACACTGAAGCTTTCTTT.

The V gene is TRBV6-5, the J gene TRBJ1-4; maybe TRBD1 (6 bases). Trimming shortened V by 6 bases and J by 13 bases, and 21 bases separated the two germline ends. Germline V lookup: CDR1 MNHEY, CDR2 SVGAGI. The CDR3 spans 14 residues. In DNA, the CDR3 is TGTGCCAGCAGCCCCGGGGGCCTCACAGGGAGACTGTTTTTT. Protein: CASSPGGLTGRLFF.

The chain uses TRBV6-5 and TRBJ2-4; D is unclear. V was clipped by 5 bases and J by 8 bases, with 13 bases between them. Per the germline V gene, CDR1 is MNHEY and CDR2 is SVGAGI. The CDR3 totals 13 residues. The chain's CDR3 is CASSLPWSDIQYF. The CDR3 bases are TGTGCCAGCAGTCTACCATGGTCAGACATTCAGTACTTC.

This chain joins TRBV7-2 and TRBJ2-7; a weak D match, TRBD1 (6 bases). The CDR3 extends over 16 amino acids. Germline-derived CDR1 and CDR2 are SGHTA and FQGNSA. Deletions cut 0 bases from V and 6 bases from J, with 18 bases between. The CDR3 nucleotides are TGTGCCAGCAGCTTAGCGAACAGGGTGGTGACGAGCGAGCAGTACTTC. Protein sequence: CASSLANRVVTSEQYF.